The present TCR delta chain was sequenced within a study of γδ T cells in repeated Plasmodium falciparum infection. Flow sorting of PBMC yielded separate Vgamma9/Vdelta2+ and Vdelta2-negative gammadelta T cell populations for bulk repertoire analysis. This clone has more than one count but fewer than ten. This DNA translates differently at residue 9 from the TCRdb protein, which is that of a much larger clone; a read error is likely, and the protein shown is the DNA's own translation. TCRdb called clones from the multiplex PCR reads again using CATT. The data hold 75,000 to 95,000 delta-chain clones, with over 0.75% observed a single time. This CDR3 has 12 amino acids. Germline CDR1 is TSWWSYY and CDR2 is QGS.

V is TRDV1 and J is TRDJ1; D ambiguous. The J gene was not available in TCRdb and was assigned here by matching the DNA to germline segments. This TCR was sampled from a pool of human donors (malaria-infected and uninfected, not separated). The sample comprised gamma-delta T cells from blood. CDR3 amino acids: CALLARGDRLIF. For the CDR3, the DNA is TGTGCTCTCCTAGCCCGGGGCGATAGACTCATCTTT.